The sequence of this T cell receptor (beta chain) was determined in a study of Tregs in tolerant kidney transplant recipients. The CDR3 has 12 amino acids. J lost 1 base, V lost 6 bases, and 0 bases had no gene match. CDR1 is SNHLY and CDR2 is FYNNEI in the germline V gene. Study observations and caveats: Few patients were studied, so findings need validation in larger groups.

Sequencing used immunoSEQ multiplex PCR; TCRdb keeps in-frame clones, though not all of them. Among some 240,000 clones listed, 80% to 85% were seen once. About this clone: Its antigen remains unidentified.

The material sequenced was CD4+ T cells from blood. This sequence was found in a human donor in good health. The chain joins TRBV2 to TRBJ2-7; 7 positions agree with TRBD1. CDR3 nucleotides: TGTGCCAGCAGGACAGGGTCCTACGAGCAGTACTTC. Amino acids: CASRTGSYEQYF. The entire variable domain, with the rest obtained from reference TRBV2 and TRBJ2-7, is as follows: EPEVTQTPSHQVTQMGQEVILRCVPISNHLYFYWYRQILGQKVEFLVSFYNNEISEKSEIFDDQFSVERPDGSNFTLKIRSTKLEDSAMYFCASRTGSYEQYFGPGTRLTVT.